This T cell receptor (beta chain) was obtained from a study of T cell repertoires in cytomegalovirus infection. Study-level background: Public TCR beta signatures were indicative of both CMV infection and a matching HLA type.

TCRdb reprocessed the reads with MiXCR, giving one entry per CDR3 protein. The sample consists of about 440,000 distinct CDR3 sequences, 25% to 40% of them appearing once. Germline V CDR1 and CDR2: WSHSY, SAAADI. V dropped 8 bases and J dropped 10; count of bases not matched to a gene: 4. CDR3 length equals 11 residues. The sequence derives from a human donor in good health (CMV status not recorded). Some clones in this sample may be carry-over from other donors' samples. Sequencing was done on a sample of PBMCs. The chain has TRBV10-2 and TRBJ2-1, with 8 bases fitting TRBD1. The CDR3 sequence is CASGTGGEQFF. CDR3 DNA: TGCGCCAGCGGAACAGGGGGAGAGCAGTTCTTC.